This T cell receptor beta chain was sequenced during a study of shared clonotypes between healthy human individuals. Study overall: Three CD4 naive, three CD4 memory, two CD8 naive and one CD8 memory plate were used per donor.

The CDR3 is made up of 16 amino acids. Trimming took 2 bases from V and 7 from J; bases not matched to a gene: 10. Germline V gene lookup returns CDR1 SGHRS and CDR2 YFSETQ. Libraries were prepared by immunoSEQ multiplex PCR; TCRdb keeps only in-frame clonotypes and omits some of them. The data show about 1.5 million clones, around 98% seen once. The sequenced sample consisted of naive CD4+ T cells sorted from blood. Specified subset: CD45RA+ positively selected. J is TRBJ2-1 and V is TRBV5-1; TRBD1 matches 9 bases. This TCR came from a man aged 25 to 40 in good health. The CDR3 coding sequence is TGCGCCAGCAGCTTAAATCCGGGACAGGGTTTGAATGAGCAGTTCTTC. It translates to CASSLNPGQGLNEQFF.